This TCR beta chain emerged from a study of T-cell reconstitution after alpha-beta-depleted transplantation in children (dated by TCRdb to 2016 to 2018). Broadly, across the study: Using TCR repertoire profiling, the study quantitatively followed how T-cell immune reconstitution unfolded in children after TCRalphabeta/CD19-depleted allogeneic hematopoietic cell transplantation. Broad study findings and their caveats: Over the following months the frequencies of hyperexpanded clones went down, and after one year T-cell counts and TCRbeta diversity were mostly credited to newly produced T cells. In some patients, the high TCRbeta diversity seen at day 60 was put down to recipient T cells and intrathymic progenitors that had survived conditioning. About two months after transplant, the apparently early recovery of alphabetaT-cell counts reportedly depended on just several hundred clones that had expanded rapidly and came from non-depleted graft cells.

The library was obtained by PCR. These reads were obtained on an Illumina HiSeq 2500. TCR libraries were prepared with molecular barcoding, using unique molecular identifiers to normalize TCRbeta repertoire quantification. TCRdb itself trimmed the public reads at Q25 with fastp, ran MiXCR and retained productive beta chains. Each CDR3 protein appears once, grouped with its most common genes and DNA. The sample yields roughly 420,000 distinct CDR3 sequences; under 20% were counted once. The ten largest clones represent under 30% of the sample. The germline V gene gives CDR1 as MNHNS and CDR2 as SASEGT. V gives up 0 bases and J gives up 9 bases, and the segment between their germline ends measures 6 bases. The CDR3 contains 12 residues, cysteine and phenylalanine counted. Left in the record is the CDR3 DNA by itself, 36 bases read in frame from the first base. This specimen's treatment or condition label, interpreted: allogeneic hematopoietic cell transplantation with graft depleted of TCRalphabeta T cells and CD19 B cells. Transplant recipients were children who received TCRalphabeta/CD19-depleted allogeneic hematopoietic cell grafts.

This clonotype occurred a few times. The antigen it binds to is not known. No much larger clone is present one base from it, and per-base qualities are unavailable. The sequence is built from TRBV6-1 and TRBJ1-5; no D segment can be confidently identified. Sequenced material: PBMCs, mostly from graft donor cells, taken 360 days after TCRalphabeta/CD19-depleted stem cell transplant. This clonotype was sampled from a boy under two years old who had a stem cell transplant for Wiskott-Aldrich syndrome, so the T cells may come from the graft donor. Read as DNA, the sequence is TGTGCCAGCAGTGAAGCGGGAGGGCCCCAGCATTTT. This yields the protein CASSEAGGPQHF.